A single sample is the source of the 23 T cell receptor beta chains below, sequenced in a study of response to subunit inactivated influenza vaccine. TCRdb recomputed calls from the RT-PCR reads with MiXCR, one row per CDR3 protein. This sample has 550,000 to 800,000 distinct CDR3 sequences, with more than 11% found just once. Source: PBMCs from blood, taken less than 15 days before vaccination. These receptors came from a man between 50 and 59 years old who received an inactivated influenza vaccine.

V is TRBV5-5 and J is TRBJ2-3; D may be TRBD1 (5 bases). The CDR3 has 14 amino acids. Germline loops: CDR1 SGHKS, CDR2 YYEKEE (reference sequence). Trimming stripped 4 bases from V and 4 bases from J, with 13 bases between. The CDR3 DNA reads TGTGCCAGCAGCCCCCCAGGGTCCCCAGATACGCAGTATTTT. This codes for CASSPPGSPDTQYF.

The chain recombines TRBV5-1 with TRBJ2-1, with 8 bases aligning to TRBD2. Germline loops: CDR1 SGHRS, CDR2 YFSETQ. V lost 5 bases, J lost 3 bases, and 10 bases stayed unmatched. The CDR3 has 16 residues. In DNA form, the CDR3 reads TGCGCCAGCAGACTATTAGCGGGATCATTCTACAATGAGCAGTTCTTC. This gives the protein CASRLLAGSFYNEQFF.

The chain joins TRBV7-8 to TRBJ2-3; 13 positions match TRBD2. This CDR3 contains 18 residues. Germline V gene sequence: CDR1 SGHVS, CDR2 FQNEAQ. V lost 5 bases and J lost 1; bases outside the gene matches: 9. The CDR3 here is CASSGPGTSGERTDTQYF. The CDR3, as DNA: TGTGCCAGCAGCGGGCCGGGGACTAGCGGGGAGCGCACAGATACGCAGTATTTT.

This clonotype has more than one count but fewer than ten. This chain connects TRBV12-3 or TRBV12-4 to TRBJ1-2; possible D gene TRBD1, 6 bases. Between the trimmed V and J ends, which lost 4 bases and 8 bases, there was a span of 14 bases. The CDR3 runs 13 residues. In DNA, the CDR3 is TGTGCCAGCAGTTGGGCCGAGGGGGAGGGCTACACCTTC. This translates into CASSWAEGEGYTF.

The chain couples TRBV5-1 to TRBJ2-7; no clear D. CDR1 and CDR2 from the germline V gene are SGHRS and YFSETQ. The CDR3 has 15 amino acids. The V end was cut by 6 bases, the J end by 0 bases, with 16 bases between. The CDR3 coding sequence is TGCGCCAGCAATCCTGGACGTCTCGACTCCTACGAGCAGTACTTC. This codes for CASNPGRLDSYEQYF.

This clonotype has only a few counts. J is TRBJ2-7 and V is TRBV20-1, with TRBD1 matching over 9 bases. Trimming cost V 7 bases and J 2 bases; bases outside gene matches: 6. The CDR3 is made up of 13 amino acids. Germline V gene data show CDR1 as DFQATT and CDR2 as SNEGSKA (reference sequence). The CDR3 DNA sequence: TGCAGTGTCCAACAGGGGGCGACCTACGAGCAGTACTTC. It specifies CSVQQGATYEQYF.

This clonotype has a handful of counts. The V gene is TRBV4-2, the J gene TRBJ2-5; 11 nucleotides line up with TRBD2. CDR1 and CDR2 (germline): LGHNA, YNFKEQ. The CDR3 length is 17 residues. Trimming removed 0 bases from V and 7 bases from J; junction bases left unmatched: 10. The CDR3 region is CASSQDRLAGGRGTQYF. CDR3 nucleotide sequence: TGTGCCAGCAGCCAAGATCGGCTAGCGGGAGGAAGAGGGACCCAGTACTTC.

At least ten counts were recorded for this clonotype. The V and J genes are TRBV20-1 and TRBJ1-5, with D unresolved. Germline V CDR1 and CDR2: DFQATT, SNEGSKA (reference sequence). V was clipped by 3 bases and J by 3 bases, with 9 bases between them. The CDR3 has 13 residues. The CDR3 here is CSAREINNQPQHF. The DNA of the CDR3 is TGCAGTGCTAGGGAGATAAACAATCAGCCCCAGCATTTT.

This clonotype was seen a handful of times. This sequence joins TRBV29-1 and TRBJ2-5, with 10 nucleotides matching TRBD1. Germline V lookup: CDR1 SQVTM, CDR2 ANQGSEA. The CDR3 runs to 13 residues. V lost 6 bases and J lost 1; bases outside the gene matches: 2. The CDR3 reads CSVGDRGQETQYF. CDR3 DNA sequence: TGCAGCGTCGGGGACAGGGGCCAAGAGACCCAGTACTTC.

This clonotype was observed a few times. The rearrangement joins TRBV12-3 or TRBV12-4 to TRBJ1-2; D is ambiguous. The CDR3 totals 13 residues. Trimming removed 5 bases from V and 3 bases from J, with 10 bases in between. CDR3 amino acids: CASSPLQDYGYTF. DNA for the CDR3: TGTGCCAGCAGTCCCCTCCAAGACTATGGCTACACCTTC.

The chain uses TRBV4-3 and TRBJ2-2, with TRBD1 matching 8 bases. Per germline, CDR1 LGHNA and CDR2 YSLEER. This CDR3 comprises 20 residues. With V trimmed by 5 bases and J by 1 base, 18 bases remained unmatched. The CDR3 bases are TGCGCCAGCAGCGAAGGGCCGGGACAGGAGGTATTACGGAACACCGGGGAGCTGTTTTTT. It translates to CASSEGPGQEVLRNTGELFF.

The CDR3 spells CSARPGGGGWHF. CDR3 DNA: TGCAGTGCTAGACCCGGAGGGGGCGGGTGGCATTTT. V is TRBV20-1 and J is TRBJ1-5; 7 bases agree with TRBD1. The CDR3 contains 12 residues. V lost 2 bases to trimming and J lost 15 bases; unmatched junction nucleotides: 10. In germline, CDR1 is DFQATT, CDR2 SNEGSKA (reference sequence).

There are many counts of this clonotype. V gene TRBV2 combines with J gene TRBJ1-1, with TRBD1 matching 9 bases. Losses at the gene ends were 4 bases for V and 7 bases for J; bases not matched to a gene: 4. Looked up from germline, CDR1 is SNHLY and CDR2 is FYNNEI. The CDR3 loop spans 13 amino acids. The CDR3 reads CASSVWGQGEAFF. The CDR3 nucleotides read TGTGCCAGCAGTGTATGGGGACAGGGTGAAGCTTTCTTT.

This clonotype was counted ten times or more. The gene calls are TRBV30 and TRBJ1-1; D gene uncertain. Germline V CDR1 and CDR2: GTSNPN, SVGIG (reference sequence). There are 14 residues in the CDR3. Between the trimmed V and J ends, which lost 1 base and 2 bases, there was a span of 11 bases. CDR3 sequence (DNA): TGTGCCTGGAGTGCTGGTTTTTTAAACACTGAAGCTTTCTTT. Its protein is CAWSAGFLNTEAFF.

This clonotype was picked up a small number of times. The V gene is TRBV12-3 or TRBV12-4, the J gene TRBJ1-2, with 7 bases fitting TRBD1. V shed 6 bases and J 8 bases; nucleotides not matched to a gene: 18. This CDR3 contains 16 residues. CDR3 DNA sequence: TGTGCCAGCAGCGCCCCTCTTTACAGGGGCCGAAAGGGCTACACCTTC. The encoded protein is CASSAPLYRGRKGYTF.

This clonotype came up a few times. This chain joins TRBV20-1 and TRBJ2-7; a possible D gene is TRBD2 (7 bases). V shed 4 bases and J shed 4 bases, with 20 bases lying between them. The length of the CDR3 is 15 residues. The germline CDR1 and CDR2 sequences are DFQATT and SNEGSKA (reference sequence). CDR3 amino acids: CSATSREGGPYEQYF. CDR3 in DNA: TGCAGTGCTACCTCTCGTGAGGGGGGGCCTTACGAGCAGTACTTC.

This clonotype has more than one count but fewer than ten. The V and J genes are TRBV19 and TRBJ2-2, with TRBD1 as a possible D gene (5 bases). Germline V CDR1 and CDR2: LNHDA, SQIVND (reference sequence). The CDR3 contains 16 residues. Trimming took off 7 bases at V and 0 bases at J, with 15 bases between the two ends. CDR3 sequence: CASTMWGFANTGELFF. Written as DNA, the CDR3 is TGTGCCAGTACCATGTGGGGCTTCGCGAACACCGGGGAGCTGTTTTTT.

A few counts support this clonotype. The chain couples TRBV27 to TRBJ1-2; the D gene is possibly TRBD1 (6 bases). Germline V gene sequence: CDR1 MNHEY, CDR2 SMNVEV (reference sequence). This CDR3 spans 17 amino acids. The V and J ends lost 2 bases and 4 bases respectively, with 20 bases between them. CDR3: CASSLTPWRGGGYGYTF. The CDR3 nucleotides are TGTGCCAGCAGTTTAACCCCTTGGAGGGGGGGGGGCTATGGCTACACCTTC.

This clonotype was picked up many times. V and J are TRBV5-1 and TRBJ2-1; D may match TRBD1 or TRBD2 (5 bases each). The CDR3 loop spans 16 amino acids. Trimming left V 4 bases short and J 6 bases short, with 20 bases between. Germline CDR1 reads SGHRS; CDR2 reads YFSETQ. CDR3 DNA sequence: TGCGCCAGCAGCCCTAACCCCGGGACGGCGGCCAATGAGCAGTTCTTC. Amino acid sequence: CASSPNPGTAANEQFF.

The chain combines TRBV4-1 with TRBJ2-7; 8 positions agree with TRBD2. From germline, CDR1 is MGHRA and CDR2 YSYEKL. This CDR3 is built from 15 residues. The ends lost 4 bases at V and 5 bases at J; junction bases unmatched: 10. CDR3 sequence reads: CASSLLRGVRDEQYF. CDR3 bases: TGCGCCAGCAGCCTTCTGCGGGGGGTACGGGACGAGCAGTACTTC.

This clonotype was seen more than once but under ten times. The genes are TRBV18 and TRBJ1-1; D is uncertain. V was trimmed by 3 bases and J by 1 base, leaving 12 bases between them. The CDR3 extends over 15 amino acids. CDR1 KGHSH and CDR2 LQKENI come from the germline V gene. CDR3 DNA: TGTGCCAGCTCACCGAGGGCAGAGTCGAACACTGAAGCTTTCTTT. Translating it yields CASSPRAESNTEAFF.

This clonotype was counted a few times. This chain connects TRBV5-5 to TRBJ2-3; D is ambiguous. Germline CDR1 SGHKS, CDR2 YYEKEE (reference sequence). The length of the CDR3 is 16 residues. V was shortened by 4 bases and J by 10 bases, with 25 bases between the two germline ends. CDR3 loop: CASSHSAADPLSAQYF. The CDR3 DNA reads as TGTGCCAGCAGCCACTCGGCGGCGGACCCCCTTTCGGCGCAGTATTTT.

This clonotype occurred a few times. V and J are TRBV7-9 and TRBJ1-3, with 10 bases that match TRBD1. The CDR3 is 15 amino acids. The trim removed 5 bases at V and 2 bases at J, leaving 3 bases unmatched. Germline V gene lookup returns CDR1 SEHNR and CDR2 FQNEAQ (reference sequence). The CDR3 DNA is TGTGCCAGCAGCGCGGGACAGGGGACTGGAAACACCATATATTTT. Translation: CASSAGQGTGNTIYF.